This entry lists 21 T cell receptor beta chains sequenced from one sample in a study of T cell responses to AZD1222 COVID-19 vaccine. The protocol was immunoSEQ multiplex PCR, while the TCRdb copy is restricted to in-frame clones and leaves out a portion. Of over 85,000 clones listed, approximately 94% were seen once; the top ten hold 2.9%. This material consisted of peripheral blood, taken 28 days after the second AZD1222 dose. These receptors all stem from an adult who received the AZD1222 COVID-19 vaccine.

This rearrangement joins TRBV19 to TRBJ1-1; D unresolved. Trimming removed 8 bases from V and 3 bases from J, with 19 bases in between. Per germline, CDR1 LNHDA and CDR2 SQIVND (reference sequence). This CDR3 is built from 15 residues. In nucleotides, the CDR3 is TGTGCCAGTGTGACGGGTTTTTGGACGGACACTGAAGCTTTCTTT. This codes for CASVTGFWTDTEAFF.

The chain links TRBV6-1 to TRBJ1-4; D gene uncertain. CDR3 length: 15 amino acids. Germline CDR1 reads MNHNS; CDR2 reads SASEGT. Trimming shortened V by 1 base and J by 7 bases, and 13 bases separated the two germline ends. The CDR3 DNA is TGTGCCAGCAGTGAAGTGGGAGGCTTTGGTGAAAAACTGTTTTTT. Amino acids: CASSEVGGFGEKLFF.

V usage is TRBV18 and J usage is TRBJ1-2, with D unresolved. CDR1 KGHSH and CDR2 LQKENI come from the germline V gene. Trimming took 2 bases from V and 8 from J, leaving 12 bases between them. There are 13 residues in the CDR3. The CDR3, as DNA: TGTGCCAGCTCACCATACCAAGCAGACGGCTACACCTTC. This gives the protein CASSPYQADGYTF.

Here the CDR3 DNA reads TGTGCCAGCAGCATAACGCAGAGGGAAGCTGAAGCTTTCTTT. Protein: CASSITQREAEAFF. This chain links TRBV6-6 with TRBJ1-1; D ambiguous. CDR3 length: 14 residues. With 6 bases removed from V and 6 bases from J, the gap between germline ends came to 17 bases. Looked up from germline, CDR1 is MNHNY and CDR2 is SVGAGI (reference sequence).

J is TRBJ1-1 and V is TRBV5-6; D may be TRBD1 (5 bases). Trimming took 2 bases from V and 7 from J, leaving 6 bases between them. From germline, CDR1 is SGHDT and CDR2 YYEEEE. This CDR3 has 11 residues. The CDR3 region is CASSLGVEAFF. The DNA for the CDR3 is TGTGCCAGCAGCTTAGGGGTTGAAGCTTTCTTT. The full variable domain, completed using reference TRBV5-6 and TRBJ1-1, is DAGVTQSPTHLIKTRGQQVTLRCSPKSGHDTVSWYQQALGQGPQFIFQYYEEEERQRGNFPDRFSGHQFPNYSSELNVNALLLGDSALYLCASSLGVEAFFGQGTRLTVV.

The chain is built from TRBV5-5 and TRBJ1-6; no clear D gene. Germline V gene sequence: CDR1 SGHKS, CDR2 YYEKEE (reference sequence). The V end was cut by 6 bases, the J end by 0 bases, with 13 bases between. The CDR3 loop spans 16 amino acids. CDR3 bases: TGTGCCAGCATCGGCGGGTTGAGCTCCTATAATTCACCCCTCCACTTT. Translation: CASIGGLSSYNSPLHF.

The chain carries TRBV7-9 and TRBJ1-1; D gene uncertain. V was shortened by 2 bases and J by 2 bases, with 6 bases between the two germline ends. The germline V gene encodes CDR1 SEHNR and CDR2 FQNEAQ (reference sequence). CDR3 size: 13 residues. Here the CDR3 reads CASSLSGNTEAFF. CDR3 DNA sequence: TGTGCCAGCAGCTTATCCGGTAACACTGAAGCTTTCTTT.

The rearrangement links TRBV5-1 to TRBJ2-5, with no clear D. Germline assignment: CDR1 SGHRS and CDR2 YFSETQ. With 3 bases removed from V and 5 bases from J, the gap between germline ends came to 11 bases. The CDR3 runs to 13 residues. The CDR3 DNA reads as TGCGCCAGCAGCTCATTCGGGTGGGAGACCCAGTACTTC. It yields the protein CASSSFGWETQYF.

The chain is built from TRBV11-3 and TRBJ2-2; 7 positions match TRBD2. The CDR3 length is 15 residues. V lost 5 bases to trimming and J lost 6 bases; unmatched junction nucleotides: 9. Germline CDR1 reads SGHNT; CDR2 reads YENEEA. The DNA for the CDR3 is TGTGCCAGCAGCCACAGCGGGGCCGCGGCCGGGGAGCTGTTTTTT. Translation: CASSHSGAAAGELFF.

This rearrangement joins TRBV7-9 to TRBJ2-1; the match to TRBD2 covers 8 bases. Germline CDR1 SEHNR, CDR2 FQNEAQ (reference sequence). The J segment lost 4 bases and the V segment lost 11 bases, leaving 10 bases of the junction unmatched. The CDR3 covers 14 residues. DNA of the CDR3: TGTGCCGGCCAAGCGGGAGCTTCATACAATGAGCAGTTCTTC. Translated, it gives CAGQAGASYNEQFF.

This chain joins TRBV12-3 or TRBV12-4 and TRBJ2-5; D unclear. Trimming removed 4 bases at V and 5 bases at J, with 8 bases between. The length of the CDR3 is 12 residues. CDR3 region: CASSSHSETQYF. The CDR3 nucleotides are TGTGCCAGCAGTTCCCATTCGGAGACCCAGTACTTC.

The chain uses TRBV19 and TRBJ2-7, with 7 bases lining up with TRBD1. Germline-derived CDR1 and CDR2 are LNHDA and SQIVND (reference sequence). The CDR3 loop spans 12 amino acids. The J segment lost 5 bases and the V segment lost 6 bases, leaving 4 bases of the junction unmatched. CDR3 protein: CASSTTGDEQYF. The CDR3 region has the DNA TGTGCCAGTAGCACAACAGGGGACGAGCAGTACTTC.

The table lists this clone with a count of one. J is TRBJ2-5 and V is TRBV11-2; 15 bases agree with TRBD2. CDR3 size: 19 residues. Losses at the gene ends were 7 bases for V and 1 base for J; bases not matched to a gene: 13. Germline V gives CDR1 SGHAT, CDR2 FQNNGV. Here the CDR3 reads CASTTSFGLAGGLQETQYF. The DNA of the CDR3 is TGTGCCAGCACCACATCATTTGGACTAGCGGGAGGGCTCCAAGAGACCCAGTACTTC.

The chain links TRBV6-5 to TRBJ2-1; 12 bases line up with TRBD2. The CDR3 consists of 13 residues. Germline loops: CDR1 MNHEY, CDR2 SVGAGI. Unmatched junction bases numbered 4, after V lost 7 bases and J lost 9 bases. CDR3 region: CASKASGGGEQFF. The CDR3 DNA reads as TGTGCCAGCAAGGCTAGCGGGGGGGGTGAGCAGTTCTTC.

The chain uses TRBV28 and TRBJ2-5; a weak D match, TRBD1 (7 bases). CDR3 length: 15 residues. The germline CDR1 and CDR2 sequences are MDHEN and SYDVKM. Trimming took off 5 bases at V and 4 bases at J, with 17 bases between the two ends. The CDR3 region is CASSRPTGDSETQYF. CDR3 DNA: TGTGCCAGCAGTAGGCCCACAGGGGACTCAGAGACCCAGTACTTC.

The chain joins TRBV6-1 to TRBJ1-2; TRBD1 matches at 12 bases. J was trimmed by 4 bases and V by 2 bases; bases with no gene match: 11. The CDR3 contains 18 residues. The germline V gene encodes CDR1 MNHNS and CDR2 SASEGT. For the CDR3, the DNA is TGTGCCAGCAGTGAAAAACGGGGACAGGGGGCTGTAAGCTATGGCTACACCTTC. Protein product: CASSEKRGQGAVSYGYTF.

This clone was counted a single time. The chain uses TRBV4-1 and TRBJ2-7; TRBD1 matches at 7 bases. The germline CDR1 and CDR2 sequences are MGHRA and YSYEKL. This CDR3 region has 13 residues. Losses at the gene ends were 4 bases for V and 5 bases for J; bases not matched to a gene: 5. The CDR3 DNA reads as TGCGCCAGCAGCCTGGGGACAGTCGACGAGCAGTACTTC. Translating gives CASSLGTVDEQYF.

This sequence joins TRBV10-3 and TRBJ1-2; possible D gene TRBD1, 5 bases. This CDR3 has 12 amino acids. The germline V gene has CDR1 ENHRY and CDR2 SYGVKD. Deletions cut 3 bases from V and 6 bases from J, with 8 bases between. CDR3 DNA: TGTGCCATCAGTGATAGAGGGGATGGCTACACCTTC. As protein: CAISDRGDGYTF.

The chain recombines TRBV14 with TRBJ1-2; the D gene is possibly TRBD1 (5 bases). Germline V lookup: CDR1 SGHDN, CDR2 FVKESK. Trimming left V 4 bases short and J 0 bases short, with 12 bases between. The CDR3 has 15 residues. In nucleotides, the CDR3 is TGTGCCAGCAGCCCTCTCGGGACCGCTAACTATGGCTACACCTTC. Protein sequence: CASSPLGTANYGYTF.

This clone was picked up one time. This sequence joins TRBV5-1 and TRBJ2-3, with a tentative D call TRBD2 (5 bases). CDR1 is SGHRS and CDR2 is YFSETQ in the germline V gene. The ends were cut back, 0 bases at V and 0 bases at J, with 11 bases in the middle. The CDR3 covers 16 residues. The CDR3 spells CASSLGLSTSTDTQYF. DNA for the CDR3: TGCGCCAGCAGCTTGGGACTATCCACTAGCACAGATACGCAGTATTTT.

About this clone: The identical CDR3 is also encoded by other nucleotide sequences in the sample. The V gene is TRBV19, the J gene TRBJ1-1; weak D call: TRBD1 (6 bases). The CDR3 has 16 amino acids. Germline CDR1 LNHDA, CDR2 SQIVND (reference sequence). Trimming took 6 bases from V and 2 from J, leaving 19 bases between them. DNA for the CDR3: TGTGCCAGTAGGGGGGCTGGGAGGGGGACCAACACTGAAGCTTTCTTT. Translating gives CASRGAGRGTNTEAFF.